This T cell receptor (beta chain) was observed in a study of T cells in Graves' hyperthyroidism and ophthalmopathy. The germline CDR1 and CDR2 sequences are WSHSY and SAAADI. The CDR3 runs 15 residues. Trimming removed 7 bases from V and 8 bases from J; junction bases left unmatched: 9. This clonotype showed up many times. TCR beta CDR3 region amplification was performed from RNA transcripts. TCR CDR3 underwent first-round RT-PCR with the HTBI primer set. TCRdb re-called the multiplex PCR reads through MiXCR, storing one row per CDR3 protein. In the table there are more than 45,000 distinct CDR3 sequences, roughly 49% of which are singletons. Ophthalmopathy patients had Clinical Activity Score at least 3, NOSPECS grade at least 4, duration under 3 months.

The gene calls are TRBV10-2 and TRBJ2-1, with 12 nucleotides matching TRBD2. The clonotype originates from a woman in her twenties or thirties with Graves' ophthalmopathy. Source material: blood. Written as DNA, the CDR3 is TGCGCCAGCACGTTGACTAGCGGGAGAATCCATGAGCAGTTCTTC. It encodes CASTLTSGRIHEQFF.